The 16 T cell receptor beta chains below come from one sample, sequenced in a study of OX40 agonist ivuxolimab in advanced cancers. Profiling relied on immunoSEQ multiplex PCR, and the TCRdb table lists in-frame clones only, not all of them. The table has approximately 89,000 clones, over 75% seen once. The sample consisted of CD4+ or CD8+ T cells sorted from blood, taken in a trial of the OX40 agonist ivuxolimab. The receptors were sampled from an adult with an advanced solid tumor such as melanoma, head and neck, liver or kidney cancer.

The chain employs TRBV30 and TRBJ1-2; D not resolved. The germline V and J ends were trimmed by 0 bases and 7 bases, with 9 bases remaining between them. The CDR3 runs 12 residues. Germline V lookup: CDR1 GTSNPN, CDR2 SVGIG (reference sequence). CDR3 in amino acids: CAWSVNPSGYTF. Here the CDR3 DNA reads TGTGCCTGGAGTGTAAATCCCAGTGGCTACACCTTC.

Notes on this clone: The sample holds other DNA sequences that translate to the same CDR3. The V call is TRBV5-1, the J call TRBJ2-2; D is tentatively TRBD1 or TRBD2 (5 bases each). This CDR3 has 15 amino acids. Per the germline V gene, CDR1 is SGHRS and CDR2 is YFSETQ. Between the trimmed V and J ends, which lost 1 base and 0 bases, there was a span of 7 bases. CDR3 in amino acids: CASSLPGPNTGELFF. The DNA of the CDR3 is TGCGCCAGCAGCTTGCCGGGACCGAACACCGGGGAGCTGTTTTTT.

CDR3 amino acids: CASSQIGRGQAGNTIYF. In DNA, the CDR3 is TGCGCCAGCAGTCAAATAGGGAGGGGGCAAGCCGGAAACACCATATATTTT. The chain recombines TRBV23-1 with TRBJ1-3; TRBD1 aligns across 7 bases. TRBV23-1 is filed as an ORF, its function uncertain. V trimming: 2 bases; J trimming: 4 bases; junction bases outside the gene matches: 11. The CDR3 runs 17 residues.

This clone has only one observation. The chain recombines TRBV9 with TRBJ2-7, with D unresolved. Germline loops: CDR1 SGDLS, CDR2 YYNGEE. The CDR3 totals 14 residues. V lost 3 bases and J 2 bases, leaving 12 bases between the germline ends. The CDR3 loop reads CASSESEDPYEQYF. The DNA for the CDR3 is TGTGCCAGCAGCGAAAGCGAAGATCCCTACGAGCAGTACTTC.

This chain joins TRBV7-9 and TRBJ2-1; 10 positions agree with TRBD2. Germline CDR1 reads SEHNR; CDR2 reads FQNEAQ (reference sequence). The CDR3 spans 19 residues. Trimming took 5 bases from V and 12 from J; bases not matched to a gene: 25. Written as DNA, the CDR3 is TGTGCCAGCAGCCCACGGGCCGTAGCGGGAGGCCAGGGGGGATATTGGCAGTTCTTC. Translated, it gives CASSPRAVAGGQGGYWQFF.

This chain's CDR3 is CASGTAGAWSPLHF. The CDR3 coding sequence is TGTGCCAGCGGGACAGCCGGGGCCTGGTCACCCCTCCACTTT. The chain links TRBV28 to TRBJ1-6, with 7 bases matching TRBD1. Germline CDR1 and CDR2: MDHEN and SYDVKM. J gave up 10 bases and V 8 bases, and 11 bases lay outside the gene matches. This CDR3 is built from 14 residues. Based on the CDR3 plus reference TRBV28 and TRBJ1-6, the full variable domain is DVKVTQSSRYLVKRTGEKVFLECVQDMDHENMFWYRQDPGLGLRLIYFSYDVKMKEKGDIPEGYSVSREKKERFSLILESASTNQTSMYLCASGTAGAWSPLHFGNGTRLTVT.

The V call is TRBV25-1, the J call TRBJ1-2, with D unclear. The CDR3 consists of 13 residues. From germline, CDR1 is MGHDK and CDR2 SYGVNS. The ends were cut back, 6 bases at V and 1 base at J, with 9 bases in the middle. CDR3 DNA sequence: TGTGCCAGCAGGGACCCCCATAACTATGGCTACACCTTC. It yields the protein CASRDPHNYGYTF.

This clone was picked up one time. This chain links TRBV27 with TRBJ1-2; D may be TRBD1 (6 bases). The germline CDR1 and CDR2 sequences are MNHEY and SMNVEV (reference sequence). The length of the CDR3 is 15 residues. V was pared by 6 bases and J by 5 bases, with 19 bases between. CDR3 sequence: CASSPVGGLGYGYTF. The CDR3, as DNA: TGTGCCAGCAGCCCCGTGGGGGGCCTCGGGTATGGCTACACCTTC.

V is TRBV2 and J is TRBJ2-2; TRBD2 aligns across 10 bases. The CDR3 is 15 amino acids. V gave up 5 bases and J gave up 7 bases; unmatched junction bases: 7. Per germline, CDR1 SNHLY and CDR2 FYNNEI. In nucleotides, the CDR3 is TGTGCCAGCAGTTTAATAGCGGGAGGTAGCGGGGAGCTGTTTTTT. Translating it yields CASSLIAGGSGELFF.

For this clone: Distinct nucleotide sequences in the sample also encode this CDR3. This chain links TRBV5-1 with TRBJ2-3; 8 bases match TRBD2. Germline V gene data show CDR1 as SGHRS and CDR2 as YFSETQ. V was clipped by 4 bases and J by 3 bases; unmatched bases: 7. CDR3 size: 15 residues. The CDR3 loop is CASSLGLAGTDTQYF. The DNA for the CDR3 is TGCGCCAGCAGCCTCGGACTAGCAGGGACAGATACGCAGTATTTT.

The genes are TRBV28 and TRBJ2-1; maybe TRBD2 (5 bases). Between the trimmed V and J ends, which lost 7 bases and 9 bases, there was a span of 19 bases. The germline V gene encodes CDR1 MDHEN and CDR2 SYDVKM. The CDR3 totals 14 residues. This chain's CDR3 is CASTISRGHGEQFF. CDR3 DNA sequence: TGTGCCAGCACCATTAGCCGGGGTCACGGTGAGCAGTTCTTC.

The CDR3 DNA follows: TGTGCCAGCAGCCTCGGGGTTTTGGGAGATACGCAGTATTTT. Its translation is CASSLGVLGDTQYF. The chain carries TRBV27 and TRBJ2-3; D perhaps matches TRBD2 (5 bases). From germline, CDR1 is MNHEY and CDR2 SMNVEV (reference sequence). The ends were cut back, 6 bases at V and 5 bases at J, with 15 bases in the middle. The CDR3 spans 14 residues.

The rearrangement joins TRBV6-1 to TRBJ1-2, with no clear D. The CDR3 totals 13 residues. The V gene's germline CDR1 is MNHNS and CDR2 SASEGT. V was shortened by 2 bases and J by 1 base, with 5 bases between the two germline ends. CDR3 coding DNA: TGTGCCAGCAGTGAACATGTTAACTATGGCTACACCTTC. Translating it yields CASSEHVNYGYTF.

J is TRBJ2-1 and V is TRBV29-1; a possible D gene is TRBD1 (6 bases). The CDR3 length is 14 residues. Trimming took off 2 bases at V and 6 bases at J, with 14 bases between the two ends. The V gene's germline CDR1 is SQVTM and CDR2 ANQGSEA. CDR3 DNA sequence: TGCAGCGTTGAACCCCAGGGGAAAAGCAATGAGCAGTTCTTC. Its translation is CSVEPQGKSNEQFF.

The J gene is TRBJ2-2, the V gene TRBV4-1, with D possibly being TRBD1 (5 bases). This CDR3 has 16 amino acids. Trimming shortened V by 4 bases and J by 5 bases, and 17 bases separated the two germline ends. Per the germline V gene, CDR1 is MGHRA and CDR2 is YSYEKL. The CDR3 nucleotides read TGCGCCAGCAGCCCCTGGGCCCAAAGGGGTACCGGGGAGCTGTTTTTT. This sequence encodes CASSPWAQRGTGELFF.

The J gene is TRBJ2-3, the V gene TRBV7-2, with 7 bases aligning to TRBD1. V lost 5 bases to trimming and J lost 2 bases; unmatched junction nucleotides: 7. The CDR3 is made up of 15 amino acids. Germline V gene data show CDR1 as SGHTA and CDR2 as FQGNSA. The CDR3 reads CASSPWTGDTDTQYF. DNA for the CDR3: TGTGCCAGCAGCCCTTGGACAGGAGACACAGATACGCAGTATTTT.